Below, 8 T cell receptor beta chains from the same sample are listed, as sequenced in a study of spatial heterogeneity in lung cancer. Stated time point: sample taken at primary tumor resection. In each case, whole RNA from tumor, nontumor lung or frozen PBMC was sequenced unsorted. TCRdb itself ran the 5' RACE reads through MiXCR, one entry per CDR3 protein. The sample has some 1,600 distinct CDR3 sequences, 7% to 9.5% seen once. Material: normal lung tissue next to the tumor, obtained at surgery. These receptor sequences come from a female donor with early-stage non-small cell lung cancer.

Notes on this clonotype: One base away lies a much larger clone, so this may be a sequencing read error. The library was prepared for alpha chains; this beta chain is a stray read, so its frequency means little. V usage is TRBV9 and J usage is TRBJ2-1, with 9 bases that match TRBD2. The germline CDR1 and CDR2 sequences are SGDLS and YYNGEE. The CDR3 is made up of 14 amino acids. The J segment lost 6 bases and the V segment lost 4 bases, leaving 5 bases of the junction unmatched. The CDR3, as DNA: TGTGCCAGCAGCCCCGGGACTAGCTTCAATGAGCAGTTCTTC. As protein: CASSPGTSFNEQFF.

In its sample, this clonotype ranks as large. This beta chain came through as a stray read in a library set up for alpha chains, and its size says little. This chain connects TRBV3-1 to TRBJ1-2, with 8 bases matching TRBD1. Germline assignment: CDR1 LGHDT and CDR2 YNNKEL (reference sequence). The CDR3 loop spans 13 amino acids. V gave up 4 bases and J gave up 7 bases; unmatched junction bases: 5. This chain's CDR3 is CASSPGQGVGYTF. The CDR3 coding sequence is TGTGCCAGCAGCCCTGGACAGGGAGTTGGCTACACCTTC.

This clonotype showed up many times. Since the library was made to target alpha chains, this beta chain is a stray read and its abundance is not meaningful. The rearrangement uses TRBV2 and TRBJ1-1; D is unresolved. The ends were cut back, 2 bases at V and 5 bases at J, with 12 bases in the middle. Germline CDR1 is SNHLY and CDR2 is FYNNEI. The CDR3 runs to 14 residues. CDR3 nucleotide sequence: TGTGCCAGCAGTGAATCCCAAGGTGGGACTGAAGCTTTCTTT. It specifies CASSESQGGTEAFF. The full variable domain, completed using reference TRBV2 and TRBJ1-1, is EPEVTQTPSHQVTQMGQEVILRCVPISNHLYFYWYRQILGQKVEFLVSFYNNEISEKSEIFDDQFSVERPDGSNFTLKIRSTKLEDSAMYFCASSESQGGTEAFFGQGTRLTVV.

Many counts were recorded for this clonotype. This beta chain is a stray read from a library made for alpha chains; its abundance is not meaningful. The rearrangement joins TRBV10-3 to TRBJ2-7; D is undetermined. V dropped 4 bases and J dropped 4 bases, with 14 bases sitting between them. This CDR3 is built from 14 residues. Germline V gene lookup returns CDR1 ENHRY and CDR2 SYGVKD. CDR3 DNA: TGTGCCATCAGTGCTTTTCGCGACGCTTACGAGCAGTACTTC. Translated: CAISAFRDAYEQYF.

This clonotype was observed many times. This beta chain is an unintended read in a library built for alpha chains; its size means little. The chain links TRBV6-5 to TRBJ1-6; D gene uncertain. This CDR3 is built from 14 residues. Looked up from germline, CDR1 is MNHEY and CDR2 is SVGAGI. V lost 2 bases to trimming and J lost 8 bases, with 10 bases between them. CDR3 protein: CASSYVGADSPLHF. The CDR3 DNA follows: TGTGCCAGCAGTTACGTGGGCGCCGATTCACCCCTCCACTTT.

This clonotype was seen many times. The library was designed around alpha chains, so this beta chain is a stray read whose abundance carries little weight. The CDR3 loop reads CSVRQSYEQYF. The CDR3 nucleotides read TGCAGCGTCCGACAGTCTTACGAGCAGTACTTC. The V gene is TRBV29-1, the J gene TRBJ2-7; D perhaps matches TRBD1 (5 bases). V lost 6 bases to trimming and J lost 4 bases, with 10 bases between them. The CDR3 has 11 residues. The germline V gene encodes CDR1 SQVTM and CDR2 ANQGSEA.

By share of the sample, this clonotype is medium-sized. With the library built for alpha chains, this beta chain is off target and its frequency is not meaningful. This sequence joins TRBV7-2 and TRBJ2-3; TRBD2 agrees at 9 bases. The V segment lost 5 bases and the J segment 0 bases; nucleotides outside the gene matches: 6. In germline, CDR1 is SGHTA, CDR2 FQGNSA. The CDR3 runs to 16 residues. The CDR3 loop is CASSMASGTSTDTQYF. CDR3 DNA: TGTGCCAGCAGCATGGCTAGCGGGACCAGCACAGATACGCAGTATTTT.

This clonotype was counted ten times or more. In a library made to pick up alpha chains, this beta chain is a stray read with a size that means little. The rearrangement joins TRBV7-9 to TRBJ2-4; D uncertain. There are 16 residues in the CDR3. Germline loops: CDR1 SEHNR, CDR2 FQNEAQ (reference sequence). With 6 bases removed from V and 1 base from J, the gap between germline ends came to 16 bases. The CDR3 sequence: CASSRTVLMAKNIQYF. The CDR3 DNA follows: TGTGCCAGCAGTCGTACAGTCCTTATGGCCAAAAACATTCAGTACTTC.